This T cell receptor beta chain was captured in a study of blood T cells in healthy people across ages. Study-level points and caveats: Aged donors had fewer naive CD4+ cells and lower diversity than long-lived donors. The study regarded diversity estimates from one million T cells as underestimates. With unsorted PBMCs, a conclusive comparison of naive versus antigen-experienced cells was not possible.

Note on this clonotype: Its antigen is not known.

Trimming took 3 bases from V and 1 from J, leaving 6 bases between them. This CDR3 is 14 amino acids long. Per germline, CDR1 SGHTA and CDR2 FQGNSA. Through a sample-barcoded 5' primer and a J-beta primer mix, a second PCR was run for roughly 7 to 12 cycles. TCRdb used MiXCR to reprocess the 5' RACE reads, holding one entry per CDR3 protein. The sample consists of fewer than 950,000 distinct CDR3 sequences, around 36% of them appearing once. The chain couples TRBV7-2 to TRBJ2-2; the D is unclear. Sequencing was done on a sample of blood. This TCR was sampled from a young man in good health. In nucleotides, the CDR3 is TGTGCCAGCAGCTTTGCGGTGAACACCGGGGAGCTGTTTTTT. Residues: CASSFAVNTGELFF.